These T cell receptor beta chains were read from a single sample in a study of blood T cell repertoires in COVID-19. Measured with immunoSEQ multiplex PCR; TCRdb has only the in-frame clones, and not every one. There are 98,000 or so clones in the sample; 65% to 90% occur only once, and around 4.8% lies in the top ten. Sequenced: peripheral blood. Receptors were obtained from a man between 60 and 75 years old with acute or convalescent COVID-19. Both conserved end residues are part of each CDR3. The order of the fields is clone size, J gene, D gene, V gene, CDR3 DNA, CDR3 protein. The D gene is left open where the match is weak. Only part of the rows carry a size: once, few, many, or a class if the clone is expanded.

clone_size: -
j_call: TRBJ1-5
d_call: -
v_call: TRBV2
cdr3_nt: TGTGCCAGCAGCAGGGATAGCAATCAGCCCCAGCATTTT
cdr3_aa: CASSRDSNQPQHF

clone_size: -
j_call: TRBJ1-4
d_call: -
v_call: TRBV5-4
cdr3_nt: TGTGCCAGCAGCTCCTGGGGGACTACTAATGAAAAACTGTTTTTT
cdr3_aa: CASSSWGTTNEKLFF

clone_size: -
j_call: TRBJ1-4
d_call: -
v_call: TRBV7-9
cdr3_nt: TGTGCCAGCAGCTGGAGTGCGGCTAATGAAAAACTGTTTTTT
cdr3_aa: CASSWSAANEKLFF

clone_size: -
j_call: TRBJ1-1
d_call: -
v_call: TRBV6-5
cdr3_nt: TGTGCCAGCATCAGGTCCACTGAAGCTTTCTTT
cdr3_aa: CASIRSTEAFF

clone_size: -
j_call: TRBJ1-2
d_call: TRBD1
v_call: TRBV25-1
cdr3_nt: TGTGCCAGCAGGGGATCAGGGGGGTCTGGCTACACCTTC
cdr3_aa: CASRGSGGSGYTF

clone_size: -
j_call: TRBJ1-5
d_call: -
v_call: TRBV18
cdr3_nt: TGTGCCAGCTCACCACTCGGGAATAGCAATCAGCCCCAGCATTTT
cdr3_aa: CASSPLGNSNQPQHF

clone_size: few
j_call: TRBJ2-1
d_call: TRBD2
v_call: TRBV18
cdr3_nt: TGTGCCAGCTCACCACCGGGACTAGCGGGGGGAATCATCGAGCAGTTCTTC
cdr3_aa: CASSPPGLAGGIIEQFF

clone_size: -
j_call: TRBJ2-1
d_call: TRBD2
v_call: TRBV3-1/TRBV3-2
cdr3_nt: TGTGCCAGCAGCCTCGGGACTAGCGGGAGAGAAGGGTACAATGAGCAGTTCTTC
cdr3_aa: CASSLGTSGREGYNEQFF

clone_size: -
j_call: TRBJ1-3
d_call: -
v_call: TRBV6-1
cdr3_nt: TGTGCCAGCAGTGAATTTGTTACTAAAATCTCTGGAAACACCATATATTTT
cdr3_aa: CASSEFVTKISGNTIYF

clone_size: -
j_call: TRBJ2-1
d_call: -
v_call: TRBV7-3
cdr3_nt: TGTGCCAGCAGCTTAGAACAGTACAATGAGCAGTTCTTC
cdr3_aa: CASSLEQYNEQFF

clone_size: -
j_call: TRBJ1-2
d_call: TRBD1
v_call: TRBV5-1
cdr3_nt: TGCGCCAGCAGCCGAATGGGACAGAACTATGGCTACACCTTC
cdr3_aa: CASSRMGQNYGYTF

clone_size: -
j_call: TRBJ2-1
d_call: TRBD1
v_call: TRBV27
cdr3_nt: TGTGCCAGCAGCTCCGGGACAGGGAGCTACAATGAGCAGTTCTTC
cdr3_aa: CASSSGTGSYNEQFF

clone_size: -
j_call: TRBJ1-2
d_call: -
v_call: TRBV28
cdr3_nt: TGTGCCAGCAGTTCGCCAATACAGGAATATGGCTACACCTTC
cdr3_aa: CASSSPIQEYGYTF

clone_size: -
j_call: TRBJ2-7
d_call: TRBD1
v_call: TRBV7-2
cdr3_nt: TGTGCCAGCGGAGGGACAGGGGGGTCCTACGAGCAGTACTTC
cdr3_aa: CASGGTGGSYEQYF

clone_size: -
j_call: TRBJ1-3
d_call: -
v_call: TRBV3-1/TRBV3-2
cdr3_nt: TGTGCCAGCAGCCCGACGGGGGCTGGAAACACCATATATTTT
cdr3_aa: CASSPTGAGNTIYF

clone_size: -
j_call: TRBJ2-7
d_call: -
v_call: TRBV4-1
cdr3_nt: TGCGCCAGCAGCCGCGGGACAGCCCTCTACGAGCAGTACTTC
cdr3_aa: CASSRGTALYEQYF

clone_size: -
j_call: TRBJ2-5
d_call: -
v_call: TRBV7-8
cdr3_nt: TGTGCCAGCAGCCCCAGGGCTGAGACCCAGTACTTC
cdr3_aa: CASSPRAETQYF

clone_size: -
j_call: TRBJ1-2
d_call: -
v_call: TRBV12-3/TRBV12-4
cdr3_nt: TGTGCCAGCAGTTTTAGAGGCCCATATGGCTACACCTTC
cdr3_aa: CASSFRGPYGYTF

clone_size: -
j_call: TRBJ2-7
d_call: TRBD2
v_call: TRBV28
cdr3_nt: TGTGCCAGCAGTTCTAGCGGACGAAGCTCCTACGAGCAGTACTTC
cdr3_aa: CASSSSGRSSYEQYF

clone_size: -
j_call: TRBJ2-3
d_call: TRBD1
v_call: TRBV3-1/TRBV3-2
cdr3_nt: TGTGCCAGCAGCCACCTGGGACAGAGATATACGCAGTATTTT
cdr3_aa: CASSHLGQRYTQYF